What follows are 9 T cell receptor beta chains derived from one specimen sequenced in a study of control samples from healthy donors and cancer patients (dated by TCRdb to 2018 to 2021). The library was made by the immunoSEQ multiplex PCR assay. TCRdb provides this immuneACCESS table in a form limited to in-frame rearrangements. Some clones are lacking; in checked studies, under half of them reflect an unresolved V gene, and why the rest are absent is not known. This sample gives 100,000 to 150,000 clones in total; approximately 92% of them show up just once. The ten largest clones add up to less than 7% of the sample. Source material: blood. The source is a man younger than 35 in good health.

The chain uses TRBV24-1 and TRBJ2-7; 8 bases map to TRBD1. The junction had 6 bases not matched to a gene; V was cut back by 6 bases and J by 3 bases. The CDR3 length is 14 residues. Germline CDR1 and CDR2: KGHDR and SFDVKD. The chain's CDR3 is CATSQGAGSYEQYF. Written as DNA, the CDR3 is TGTGCCACCAGTCAGGGGGCGGGAAGCTACGAGCAGTACTTC.

The chain couples TRBV5-1 to TRBJ2-5; a weak D match, TRBD2 (5 bases). Germline CDR1 SGHRS, CDR2 YFSETQ. V lost 4 bases to trimming and J lost 1 base, with 8 bases between them. The CDR3 totals 13 residues. The DNA of the CDR3 is TGCGCCAGCAGCCCCGGGGTCCAAGAGACCCAGTACTTC. The encoded protein is CASSPGVQETQYF.

The rearrangement uses TRBV9 and TRBJ1-1; D not certain. The germline gives CDR1 SGDLS, CDR2 YYNGEE. The CDR3 length is 14 residues. Deletions cut 0 bases from V and 4 bases from J, with 10 bases between. The CDR3 is CASSVDGRGTEAFF. As DNA, the CDR3 is TGTGCCAGCAGCGTAGACGGCCGGGGCACTGAAGCTTTCTTT.

A few counts support this clone. The rearrangement joins TRBV20-1 to TRBJ2-3; D is unresolved. Trimming stripped 5 bases from V and 6 bases from J, with 9 bases between. The CDR3 totals 11 residues. CDR1 is DFQATT and CDR2 is SNEGSKA in the germline V gene (reference sequence). CDR3 residues: CSAQSQDTQYF. The DNA of the CDR3 is TGCAGTGCTCAGAGCCAGGATACGCAGTATTTT.

The chain couples TRBV27 to TRBJ2-7, with D possibly being TRBD2 (6 bases). Germline loops: CDR1 MNHEY, CDR2 SMNVEV (reference sequence). CDR3 length: 13 residues. The germline V and J ends were trimmed by 5 bases and 5 bases, with 13 bases remaining between them. The CDR3 region is CASSPGGSHEQYF. The DNA for the CDR3 is TGTGCCAGCAGTCCCGGGGGTTCCCACGAGCAGTACTTC.

Worth noting for this clone: Germline is not matched at one junction end, which may reflect a read error. J is TRBJ2-7 and V is TRBV20-1, with TRBD2 matching 13 bases. Germline V lookup: CDR1 DFQATT, CDR2 SNEGSKA (reference sequence). CDR3 length equals 15 residues. This CDR3 reads CSTSRGTSGAYEQYF. The CDR3 DNA is TGCAGTACTAGTAGAGGGACTAGCGGGGCGTACGAGCAGTACTTC.

This clone was detected only a few times. The same CDR3 is also encoded by other DNA sequences in this sample. This chain connects TRBV7-9 to TRBJ2-3; unclear D gene. CDR1 and CDR2 (germline): SEHNR, FQNEAQ (reference sequence). This CDR3 has 13 amino acids. The V and J ends lost 5 bases and 2 bases respectively, with 8 bases between them. The CDR3 sequence is CASSLEPTDTQYF. CDR3 sequence (DNA): TGTGCCAGCAGCCTCGAACCCACAGATACGCAGTATTTT.

The chain employs TRBV10-3 and TRBJ1-6, with a possible D match to TRBD1 (5 bases). Per the germline V gene, CDR1 is ENHRY and CDR2 is SYGVKD. Trimming stripped 10 bases from V and 12 bases from J, with 19 bases between. The CDR3 is 13 amino acids. CDR3 sequence (DNA): TGTGCCACAAAGGGGCGCGTCGTTGGACCCCTCCACTTT. This codes for CATKGRVVGPLHF.

The rearrangement joins TRBV6-1 to TRBJ1-1, with D possibly matching TRBD1 (5 bases). Germline lookup yields CDR1 MNHNS and CDR2 SASEGT. The CDR3 has 14 residues. Trimming left V 0 bases short and J 4 bases short, with 9 bases between. The CDR3 DNA follows: TGTGCCAGCAGTGAAGCGCGCGGGGGCACTGAAGCTTTCTTT. Amino acid sequence: CASSEARGGTEAFF.